The clone carrying this T cell receptor beta chain was seen a few times. Antigen unknown. These data belong to a study of early T cells in non-severe SARS-CoV-2 infection. Overall study: Unpaired chains resulted from sequencing bulk RNA of unsorted whole blood. Overall study results and limits: Anti-spike CD8 responses were favored by VDJdb matching, which missed private and CD4 specificities.

CDR3 length: 16 amino acids. CDR1 and CDR2 (germline): MRHNA, SNTAGT. V lost 2 bases and J lost 0; bases outside the gene matches: 1. Individual cDNA molecules carried attached unique molecular identifiers. TCRdb re-derived calls from the 5' RACE reads in MiXCR, one entry per CDR3 protein. This repertoire shows 55,000 to 70,000 distinct CDR3 sequences, approximately 9.3% found once; its top ten account for under 9%. Sequenced input: whole blood. The chain employs TRBV6-4 and TRBJ2-6; TRBD1 matches 7 bases. The source is an adult who was a healthcare worker with PCR-confirmed SARS-CoV-2 infection or an uninfected control (not recorded which). In DNA, the CDR3 is TGTGCCAGCAGTGACAGGGGGCTCTCTGGGGCCAACGTCCTGACTTTC. Translating gives CASSDRGLSGANVLTF.